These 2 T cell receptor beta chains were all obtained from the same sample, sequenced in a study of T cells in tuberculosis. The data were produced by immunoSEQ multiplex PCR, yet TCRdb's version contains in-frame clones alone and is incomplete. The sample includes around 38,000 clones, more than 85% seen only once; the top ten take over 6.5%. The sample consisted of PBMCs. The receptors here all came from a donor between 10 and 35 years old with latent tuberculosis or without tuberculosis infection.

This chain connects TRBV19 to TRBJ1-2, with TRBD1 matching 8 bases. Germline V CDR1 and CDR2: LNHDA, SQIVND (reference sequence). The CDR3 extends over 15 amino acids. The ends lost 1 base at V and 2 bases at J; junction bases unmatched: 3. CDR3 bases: TGTGCCAGTAGTATAGCCGGACAGGGAAACTATGGCTACACCTTC. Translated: CASSIAGQGNYGYTF.

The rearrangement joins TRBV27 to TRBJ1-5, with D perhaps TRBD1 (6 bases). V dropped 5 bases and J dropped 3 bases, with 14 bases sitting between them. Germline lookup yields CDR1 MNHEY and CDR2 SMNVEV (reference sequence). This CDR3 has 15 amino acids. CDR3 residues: CASSPDRNYNQPQHF. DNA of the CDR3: TGTGCCAGCAGTCCCGACAGGAATTACAATCAGCCCCAGCATTTT.